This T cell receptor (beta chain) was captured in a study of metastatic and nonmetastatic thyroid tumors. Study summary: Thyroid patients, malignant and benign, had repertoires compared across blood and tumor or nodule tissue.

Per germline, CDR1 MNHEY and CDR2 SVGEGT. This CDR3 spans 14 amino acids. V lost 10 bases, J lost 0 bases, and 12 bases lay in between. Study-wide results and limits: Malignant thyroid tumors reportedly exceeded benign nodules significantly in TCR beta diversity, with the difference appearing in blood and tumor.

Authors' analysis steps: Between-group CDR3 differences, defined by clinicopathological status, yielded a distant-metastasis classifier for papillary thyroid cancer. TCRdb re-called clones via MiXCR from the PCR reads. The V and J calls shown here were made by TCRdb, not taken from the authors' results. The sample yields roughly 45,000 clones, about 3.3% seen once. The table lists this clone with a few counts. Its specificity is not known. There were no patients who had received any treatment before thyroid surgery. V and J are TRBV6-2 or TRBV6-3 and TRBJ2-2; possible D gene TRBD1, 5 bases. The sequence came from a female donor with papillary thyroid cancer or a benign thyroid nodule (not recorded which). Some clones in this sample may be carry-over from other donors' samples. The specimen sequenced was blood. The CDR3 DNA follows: TGTGCCACCGTGACAGACACGAACACCGGGGAGCTGTTTTTT. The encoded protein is CATVTDTNTGELFF.